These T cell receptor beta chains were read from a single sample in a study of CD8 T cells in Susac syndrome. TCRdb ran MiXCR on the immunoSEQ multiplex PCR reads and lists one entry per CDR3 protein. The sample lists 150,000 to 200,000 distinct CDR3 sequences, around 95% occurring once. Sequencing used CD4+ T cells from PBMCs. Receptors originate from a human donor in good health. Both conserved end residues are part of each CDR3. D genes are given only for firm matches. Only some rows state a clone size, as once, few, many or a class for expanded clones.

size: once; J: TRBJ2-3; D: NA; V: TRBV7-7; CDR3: CASSTEYGTDTQYF; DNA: TGTGCTAGCTCTACGGAATACGGCACAGATACGCAGTATTTT
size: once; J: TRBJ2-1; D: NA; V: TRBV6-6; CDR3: CASSTTGATYNEQFF; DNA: TGTGCCAGCAGTACCACGGGGGCTACCTACAATGAGCAGTTCTTC
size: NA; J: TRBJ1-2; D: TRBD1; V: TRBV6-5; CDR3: CASSYSYRGNYGYTF; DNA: TGTGCCAGCAGTTACTCGTACAGGGGGAACTATGGCTACACCTTC
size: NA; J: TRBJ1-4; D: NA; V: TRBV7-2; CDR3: CASGSVGEKLFF; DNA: TGTGCCAGCGGCTCAGTGGGGGAAAAACTGTTTTTT
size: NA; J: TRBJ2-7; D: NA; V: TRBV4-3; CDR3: CASSQDARAYEQYF; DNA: TGCGCCAGCAGCCAAGACGCCAGGGCCTACGAGCAGTACTTC
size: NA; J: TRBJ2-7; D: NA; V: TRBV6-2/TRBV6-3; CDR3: CASSRTEAYEQYF; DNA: TGTGCCAGCAGTAGGACAGAGGCCTACGAGCAGTACTTC
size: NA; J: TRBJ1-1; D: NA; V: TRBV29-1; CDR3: CSSRRSMNTEAFF; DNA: TGCAGCTCAAGACGGAGCATGAACACTGAAGCTTTCTTT
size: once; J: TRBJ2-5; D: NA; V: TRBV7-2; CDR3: CASSTAHGNQETQYF; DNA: TGTGCCAGCAGTACTGCACACGGCAACCAAGAGACCCAGTACTTC
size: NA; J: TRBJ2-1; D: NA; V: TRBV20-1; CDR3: CSAIPGLLTNEQFF; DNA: TGCAGTGCGATCCCGGGACTCCTAACGAATGAGCAGTTCTTC
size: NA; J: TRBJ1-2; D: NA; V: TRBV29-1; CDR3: CSVGSSNYGYTF; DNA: TGCAGCGTTGGAAGTTCTAACTATGGCTACACCTTC
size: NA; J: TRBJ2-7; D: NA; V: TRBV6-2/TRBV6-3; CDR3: CASSTRTHPQYF; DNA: TGTGCCAGCAGTACACGGACCCATCCGCAGTACTTC
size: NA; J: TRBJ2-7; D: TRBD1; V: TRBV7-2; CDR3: CASSPDRLYEQYF; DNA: TGTGCCAGCAGCCCGGACAGGTTGTACGAGCAGTACTTC
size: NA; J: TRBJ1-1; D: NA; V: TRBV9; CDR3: CASSVGLDTEAFF; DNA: TGTGCCAGCAGCGTAGGGTTGGACACTGAAGCTTTCTTT
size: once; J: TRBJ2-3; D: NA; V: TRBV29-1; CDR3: CSVAIVGGRTDTQYF; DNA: TGCAGCGTTGCGATAGTGGGGGGCCGAACAGATACGCAGTATTTT
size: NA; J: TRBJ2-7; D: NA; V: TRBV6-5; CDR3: CASSYSGRPEDEQYF; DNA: TGTGCCAGCAGTTACTCGGGACGGCCAGAGGACGAGCAGTACTTC
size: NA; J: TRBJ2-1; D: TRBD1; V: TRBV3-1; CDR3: CASSQDVPGGQHEQFF; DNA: TGTGCCAGCAGCCAAGATGTGCCAGGGGGTCAACATGAGCAGTTCTTC
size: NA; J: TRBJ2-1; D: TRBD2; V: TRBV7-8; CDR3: CASSLARLAGRDEQFF; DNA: TGTGCCAGCAGCTTAGCGCGACTAGCGGGTAGGGATGAGCAGTTCTTC
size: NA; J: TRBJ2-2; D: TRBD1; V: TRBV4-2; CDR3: CASSLDRGRSGELFF; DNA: TGTGCCAGCAGCCTGGACAGGGGTCGTTCCGGGGAGCTGTTTTTT
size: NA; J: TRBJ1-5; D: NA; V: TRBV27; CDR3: CASSLRVGQPQHF; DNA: TGTGCCAGCAGTTTAAGAGTGGGGCAGCCCCAGCATTTT
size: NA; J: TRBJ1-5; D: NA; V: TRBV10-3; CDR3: CAISEDLLNQPQHF; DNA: TGTGCCATCAGTGAGGACCTTCTCAATCAGCCCCAGCATTTT
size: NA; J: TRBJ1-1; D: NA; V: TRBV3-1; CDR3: CASSLTLDTEAFF; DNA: TGTGCCAGCAGCCTAACATTGGACACTGAAGCTTTCTTT
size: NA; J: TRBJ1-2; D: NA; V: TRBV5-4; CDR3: CASSDQGQGNYGYTF; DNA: TGTGCCAGCAGCGACCAGGGGCAGGGGAACTATGGCTACACCTTC
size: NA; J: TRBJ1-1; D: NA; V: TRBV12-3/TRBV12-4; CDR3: CASSLVSGRAEAFF; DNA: TGTGCCAGCAGTTTAGTATCAGGGAGGGCTGAAGCTTTCTTT
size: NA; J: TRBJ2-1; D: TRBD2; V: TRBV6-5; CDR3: CASSFGAGANEQFF; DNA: TGTGCCAGCAGTTTTGGAGCGGGGGCTAATGAGCAGTTCTTC
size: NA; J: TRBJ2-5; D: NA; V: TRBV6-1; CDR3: CASSESGYRETQYF; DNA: TGTGCCAGCAGTGAATCGGGGTACAGGGAGACCCAGTACTTC
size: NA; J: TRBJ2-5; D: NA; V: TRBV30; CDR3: CAWSVQWREGETQYF; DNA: TGTGCCTGGAGTGTACAATGGAGGGAAGGCGAGACCCAGTACTTC
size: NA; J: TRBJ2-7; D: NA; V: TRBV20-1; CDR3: CSAHRVEQYF; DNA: TGCAGTGCACACAGGGTGGAGCAGTACTTC
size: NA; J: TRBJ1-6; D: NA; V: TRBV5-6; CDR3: CASSLLGPGSPLHF; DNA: TGTGCCAGCAGCTTGTTGGGGCCCGGTTCACCCCTCCACTTT
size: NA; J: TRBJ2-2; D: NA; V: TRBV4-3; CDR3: CASSQEGGTNTGELFF; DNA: TGCGCCAGCAGCCAAGAGGGCGGGACGAACACCGGGGAGCTGTTTTTT